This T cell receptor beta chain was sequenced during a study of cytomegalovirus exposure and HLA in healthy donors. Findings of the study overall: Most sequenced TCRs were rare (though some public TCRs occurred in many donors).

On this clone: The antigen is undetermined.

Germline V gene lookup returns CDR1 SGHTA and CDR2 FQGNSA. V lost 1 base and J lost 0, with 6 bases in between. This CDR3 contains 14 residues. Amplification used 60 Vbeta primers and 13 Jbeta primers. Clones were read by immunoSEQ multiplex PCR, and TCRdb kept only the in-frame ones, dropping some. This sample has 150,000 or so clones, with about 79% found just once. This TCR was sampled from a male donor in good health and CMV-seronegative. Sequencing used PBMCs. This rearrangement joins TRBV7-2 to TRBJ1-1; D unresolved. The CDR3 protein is CASSLGSLNTEAFF. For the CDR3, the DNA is TGTGCCAGCAGCTTAGGTAGTTTGAACACTGAAGCTTTCTTT.